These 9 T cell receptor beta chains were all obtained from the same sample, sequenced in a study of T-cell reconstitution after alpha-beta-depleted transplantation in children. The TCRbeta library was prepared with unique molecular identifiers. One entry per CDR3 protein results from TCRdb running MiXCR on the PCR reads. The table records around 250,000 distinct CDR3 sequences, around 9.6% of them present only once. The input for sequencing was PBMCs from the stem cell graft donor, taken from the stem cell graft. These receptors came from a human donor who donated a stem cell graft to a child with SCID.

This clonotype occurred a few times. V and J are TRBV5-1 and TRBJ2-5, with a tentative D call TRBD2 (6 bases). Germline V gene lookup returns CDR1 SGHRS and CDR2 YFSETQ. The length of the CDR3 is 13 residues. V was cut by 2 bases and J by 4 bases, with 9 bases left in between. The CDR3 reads CASSFGTLETQYF. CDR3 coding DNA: TGCGCCAGCAGCTTCGGGACTTTAGAGACCCAGTACTTC.

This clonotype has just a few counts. The CDR3 is CSARPLSPNQETQYF. The CDR3 region has the DNA TGCAGTGCTAGACCCTTGTCACCAAACCAAGAGACCCAGTACTTC. V is TRBV20-1 and J is TRBJ2-5; D is ambiguous. Deletions cut 2 bases from V and 0 bases from J, with 13 bases between. In germline, CDR1 is DFQATT, CDR2 SNEGSKA (reference sequence). This CDR3 is built from 15 residues.

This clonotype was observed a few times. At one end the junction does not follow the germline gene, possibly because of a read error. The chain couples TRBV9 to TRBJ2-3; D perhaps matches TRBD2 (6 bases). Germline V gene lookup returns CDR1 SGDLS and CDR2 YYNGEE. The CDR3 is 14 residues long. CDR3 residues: CSSSLGGGTDTQYF. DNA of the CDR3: TGTTCCAGCAGCCTGGGGGGAGGCACAGATACGCAGTATTTT.

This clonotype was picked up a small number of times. Written as DNA, the CDR3 is TGCGCCAGCAGCTTGGAAGCTGATGGCACCGGGGAGCTGTTTTTT. It encodes CASSLEADGTGELFF. This chain joins TRBV5-1 and TRBJ2-2; no definite D call. The CDR3 totals 15 residues. V was trimmed by 0 bases and J by 4 bases, leaving 10 bases between them. Germline V lookup: CDR1 SGHRS, CDR2 YFSETQ.

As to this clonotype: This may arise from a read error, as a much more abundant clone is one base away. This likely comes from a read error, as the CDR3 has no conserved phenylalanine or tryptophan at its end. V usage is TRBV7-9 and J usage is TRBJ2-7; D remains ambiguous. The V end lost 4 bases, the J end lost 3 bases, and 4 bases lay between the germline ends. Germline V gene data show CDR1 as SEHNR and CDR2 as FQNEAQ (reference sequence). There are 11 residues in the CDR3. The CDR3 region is CASSSYYEQYL. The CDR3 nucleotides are TGTGCCAGCAGCTCCTACTACGAGCAGTACTTA.

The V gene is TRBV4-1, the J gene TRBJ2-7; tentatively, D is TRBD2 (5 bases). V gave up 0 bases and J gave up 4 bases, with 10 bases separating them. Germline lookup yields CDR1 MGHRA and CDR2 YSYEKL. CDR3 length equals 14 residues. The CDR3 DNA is TGCGCCAGCAGCCAAGAATCGACGGGGTACGAGCAGTACTTC. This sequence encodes CASSQESTGYEQYF.

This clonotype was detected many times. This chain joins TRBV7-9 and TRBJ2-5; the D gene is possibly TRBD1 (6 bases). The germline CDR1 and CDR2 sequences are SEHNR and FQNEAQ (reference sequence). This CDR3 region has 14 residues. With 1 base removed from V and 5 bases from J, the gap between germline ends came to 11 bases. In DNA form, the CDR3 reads TGTGCCAGCAGCTTAGAACAGGGCTGGGAGACCCAGTACTTC. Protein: CASSLEQGWETQYF.

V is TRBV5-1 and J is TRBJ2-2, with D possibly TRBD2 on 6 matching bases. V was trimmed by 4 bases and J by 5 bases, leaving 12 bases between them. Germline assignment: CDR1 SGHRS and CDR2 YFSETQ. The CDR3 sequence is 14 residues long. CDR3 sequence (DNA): TGCGCCAGCAGCCAACGACTAGGGACCGGGGAGCTGTTTTTT. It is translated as CASSQRLGTGELFF.

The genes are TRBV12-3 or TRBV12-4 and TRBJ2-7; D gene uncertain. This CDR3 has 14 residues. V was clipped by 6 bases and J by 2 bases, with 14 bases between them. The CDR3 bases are TGTGCCAGCAGGGTATCGGACGGAACCTACGAGCAGTACTTC. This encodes CASRVSDGTYEQYF.